Described below is a single T cell receptor (beta chain) sequence and its context. The sample has other DNA sequences that encode this CDR3 too. The data originate from a study of T cell changes during pregnancy in multiple sclerosis. TCRdb keeps only in-frame clones here, not all; method: immunoSEQ multiplex PCR. The data hold 40,000 to 60,000 clones, with 80% to 95% observed a single time. Between the trimmed V and J ends, which lost 0 bases and 3 bases, there was a span of 11 bases. The CDR3 has 15 amino acids. The germline gives CDR1 SGDLS, CDR2 YYNGEE. The clonotype originates from a female donor with multiple sclerosis, enrolled in a pregnancy study. The V and J genes are TRBV9 and TRBJ2-3; perhaps TRBD2 as D (6 bases). The sequencing used peripheral blood, collected after pregnancy. The CDR3 loop is CASSVVEGRTDTQYF. CDR3 in DNA: TGTGCCAGCAGCGTAGTGGAGGGGCGAACAGATACGCAGTATTTT. Full variable domain (rest looked up from reference TRBV9 and TRBJ2-3): DSGVTQTPKHLITATGQRVTLRCSPRSGDLSVYWYQQSLDQGLQFLIQYYNGEERAKGNILERFSAQQFPDLHSELNLSSLELGDSALYFCASSVVEGRTDTQYFGPGTRLTVL.